Listed below are T cell receptor beta chains from one sample, sequenced in a study of shared clonotypes between healthy human individuals. TCRdb's copy holds only in-frame clones and misses some; the assay was immunoSEQ multiplex PCR. The table records about 1.1 million clones, around 82% of them present only once. Sequencing was performed on memory CD4+ T cells from PBMCs. All receptors come from a man aged 18 to 29 in good health. Some clones in this sample may be carry-over from other donors' samples. Both conserved end residues are part of each CDR3. The D gene is left open where the match is weak. Size tells how often a clone was seen (once, few, many) or the class of an expanded clone, and some rows leave it out.

clone_size j_call v_call d_call cdr3_nt cdr3_aa
. TRBJ2-5 TRBV19 . TGTGCCACCAGTAAAGTGAAGGCCCCCCAAGAGACCCAGTACTTC CATSKVKAPQETQYF
. TRBJ1-1 TRBV7-2 TRBD1 TGTGCCAGCAGCCTTAGACAGGGGGGTGCAGCTTTCTTT CASSLRQGGAAFF
few TRBJ2-7 TRBV6-6 . TGTGCCAGCAGTTACGAGACGACTTACGAGCAGTACTTC CASSYETTYEQYF
. TRBJ1-1 TRBV4-3 . TGCGCCAGCAGCCAAGATGGGGGGAACACTGAAGCTTTCTTT CASSQDGGNTEAFF
once TRBJ1-1 TRBV4-1 TRBD1 TGCGCCAGCAGCCATCCCGGGACAGGGAACACTGAAGCTTTCTTT CASSHPGTGNTEAFF
. TRBJ2-1 TRBV7-9 TRBD2 TGTGCCAGCAGCCGGGGACTAGCGGAGTTCTACAATGAGCAGTTCTTC CASSRGLAEFYNEQFF
few TRBJ2-3 TRBV5-1 . TGCGCCTCCTCGGTACAGGGCAGGACCACGGGGGATACGCAGTATTTT CASSVQGRTTGDTQYF
. TRBJ1-1 TRBV5-4 TRBD1 TGTGCCAGCAGCCCCGACAGGGGGGGACGGGGCACTGAAGCTTTCTTT CASSPDRGGRGTEAFF
few TRBJ1-5 TRBV28 TRBD1 TGTGCCAGCAGCATGACAGGGATTCAGCCCCAGCATTTT CASSMTGIQPQHF
. TRBJ1-3 TRBV9 . TGTGCCAGCAGCGTAGAGGGCTCGACAGGAAACACCATATATTTT CASSVEGSTGNTIYF
. TRBJ2-1 TRBV4-1 . TGCGCCAGCAGCCAAGTGGTAACTCCCCGCGGGGAGCAGTTCTTC CASSQVVTPRGEQFF
. TRBJ1-2 TRBV9 . TGTGCCAGCAGCCCTAATCAGCTAGCGTTCGGCTACACCTTC CASSPNQLAFGYTF
. TRBJ2-1 TRBV29-1 TRBD2 TGCAGCGCCCTTGAACCGGGACTAGCGAACAATGAGCAGTTCTTC CSALEPGLANNEQFF
. TRBJ1-2 TRBV7-9 . TGTGCCAGCAGCTTACCAGGCCTCTATGGCTACACCTTC CASSLPGLYGYTF
. TRBJ2-7 TRBV7-8 . TGTGCCAGCAGCCTCACCGGGCCCGGCCCCTACGAGCAGTACTTC CASSLTGPGPYEQYF
. TRBJ2-3 TRBV28 . TGTGCCAGCAGTTTATACTCGGGGGCGGGCACAGATACGCAGTATTTT CASSLYSGAGTDTQYF
many TRBJ1-2 TRBV14 . TGTGCCAGCAGCCAAGATCGCGACCACAGGGCGAACTATGGCTACACCTTC CASSQDRDHRANYGYTF
. TRBJ2-5 TRBV9 . TGTGCCAGCAGCCCAAGAGAGACCCAGTACTTC CASSPRETQYF
. TRBJ2-3 TRBV4-2 . TGTGCCAGCAGCCATAAGGTCCTGGGAGGACGCACAGATACGCAGTATTTT CASSHKVLGGRTDTQYF
. TRBJ2-7 TRBV5-6 . TGTGCCAGCAGGAGGACATCTGGGGAGCAGTACTTC CASRRTSGEQYF
. TRBJ2-5 TRBV19 TRBD2 TGTGCCAGTAGTCTCCGTCCACTAGCGGGAGTAGAGACCCAGTACTTC CASSLRPLAGVETQYF
many TRBJ2-1 TRBV6-5 TRBD2 TGTGCCAGCACCCCCCCCGCGGGAGGCCCCAATGAGCAGTTCTTC CASTPPAGGPNEQFF
. TRBJ1-1 TRBV4-2 TRBD1 TGTGCCAGCAGCCAACCAGACAGGGGATGGGATGGGAACACTGAAGCTTTCTTT CASSQPDRGWDGNTEAFF
many TRBJ1-1 TRBV9 . TGTGCCAGCAGCGTAGTTGGGGAGGCCACTGAAGCTTTCTTT CASSVVGEATEAFF
. TRBJ1-1 TRBV6-1 . TGTGCCAGCAGAAGGACTGAAGCTTTCTTT CASRRTEAFF
. TRBJ2-7 TRBV27 TRBD1 TGTGCCAGCAGTTTATTGAGACAGGGGGTCGAGCAGTACTTC CASSLLRQGVEQYF
. TRBJ2-2 TRBV7-3 . TGTGCCAGCAGCTTATCAGCTAGCTCGTCCGGGGAGCTGTTTTTT CASSLSASSSGELFF
. TRBJ2-3 TRBV6-5 . TGTGCCAGCAGTTACTTCCCGGCTAGCACAGATACGCAGTATTTT CASSYFPASTDTQYF
. TRBJ1-2 TRBV29-1 TRBD1 TGCAGCGTCTTAACAGGGGGCTATGGCTACACCTTC CSVLTGGYGYTF
few TRBJ2-7 TRBV7-2 . TGTGCCAGCACCAATTACGGGCCCAGAAAATCCTACGAGCAGTACTTC CASTNYGPRKSYEQYF
. TRBJ2-7 TRBV14 . TGTGCCAGCAGCCATGGACACCCCTACGAGCAGTACTTC CASSHGHPYEQYF
. TRBJ2-5 TRBV5-1 . TGCGCCAGCAGCTTTGGGTCTAGCAGAAAGAGGGTGTTTGAGACCCAGTACTTC CASSFGSSRKRVFETQYF
. TRBJ1-2 TRBV6-5 . TGTGCCAGCAGTTCAATCAGGGGATCCTATGGCTACACCTTC CASSSIRGSYGYTF
few TRBJ1-2 TRBV7-3 . TGTGCCAGCAGTTTACAGCCGGGATCCTATGGCTACACCTTC CASSLQPGSYGYTF
. TRBJ1-1 TRBV19 . TGTGCCAGTATCAGGGAGGCTGAAGCTTTCTTT CASIREAEAFF
many TRBJ1-1 TRBV5-1 . TGCGCCAGCAGCTTGACGTGGGGGGCGGTTACTGAAGCTTTCTTT CASSLTWGAVTEAFF
. TRBJ2-3 TRBV5-1 . TGCGCCAGCAGCTTGTTCGGACAATCCACAGATACGCAGTATTTT CASSLFGQSTDTQYF
. TRBJ2-7 TRBV5-8 TRBD1 TGTGCCAGCAGCTTGAGTGGGACAGGGACCTACGAGCAGTACTTC CASSLSGTGTYEQYF
. TRBJ1-2 TRBV9 . TGTGCCAGCAGCGCTCCCAAAGGAGTTCTCGGCTATGGCTACACCTTC CASSAPKGVLGYGYTF
few TRBJ2-7 TRBV5-1 . TGCGCCAGCAGCTTGGTCTCCAACTCCTACGAGCAGTACTTC CASSLVSNSYEQYF
. TRBJ1-1 TRBV14 . TGTGCCAGCAGCCAAGCGGCAGGGAACACTGAAGCTTTCTTT CASSQAAGNTEAFF
. TRBJ2-1 TRBV6-1 TRBD2 TGTGCCAGCAGTGAAGCCCGGCCTAGGGGACTAGCGGGAAGATATGAGCAGTTCTTC CASSEARPRGLAGRYEQFF
. TRBJ1-1 TRBV11-3 . TGTGCCAGCAGCTTTCGGGGGGCGGATGAAGCTTTCTTT CASSFRGADEAFF
. TRBJ2-5 TRBV5-4 TRBD1 TGTGCCAGCAGCTCGGACAGGGGGAAAGAGACCCAGTACTTC CASSSDRGKETQYF
. TRBJ2-3 TRBV5-6 TRBD2 TGTGCCAGCAGCTTGGCGCTACTAGCGGGAGTGCCAGATACGCAGTATTTT CASSLALLAGVPDTQYF
. TRBJ2-4 TRBV7-2 . TGTGCCAGCAGCTTTAGCACGGAGTCCCAGGTGTACTTC CASSFSTESQVYF
many TRBJ2-7 TRBV19 . TGTGCCAGTAGTCGGGAACGGGGGTACGAGCAGTACTTC CASSRERGYEQYF
. TRBJ2-2 TRBV7-3 . TGTGCCAGCAGCCTTCGGACTGCCGGGGAGCTGTTTTTT CASSLRTAGELFF
few TRBJ2-1 TRBV2 TRBD2 TGTGCCAGCAGATCCGGGACTAGCGGGAGGGCATCCTACAATGAGCAGTTCTTC CASRSGTSGRASYNEQFF
. TRBJ2-1 TRBV5-1 . TGCGCCAGCAGCCCGGGACCATCCTACAATGAGCAGTTCTTC CASSPGPSYNEQFF
few TRBJ2-7 TRBV28 . TGTGCCAGCAGTCTTAGCGGACCCTACGAGCAGTACTTC CASSLSGPYEQYF